Listed here are 31 T cell receptor beta chains from one sample, sequenced in a study of T-cell memory formation after mild COVID-19. Via MiXCR, TCRdb re-called the 5' RACE reads, giving one row per CDR3 protein. The sample lists over 450,000 distinct CDR3 sequences; over 20% were seen once. The specimen sequenced was PBMCs or a T cell subset sorted from them (not recorded which). All receptors derive from an adult woman who had mild COVID-19 (a few samples of this study predate the infection). Cell type and time point are not known.

This clonotype was seen repeatedly, ten times or more. The J gene is TRBJ2-3, the V gene TRBV27; no clear D gene. The V gene lost 2 bases and the J gene lost 2 bases, with 17 bases spanning the gap. The CDR3 sequence is 17 residues long. Per the germline V gene, CDR1 is MNHEY and CDR2 is SMNVEV (reference sequence). For the CDR3, the DNA is TGTGCCAGCAGTTTACGAAACCTACCAGCTTCCACAGATACGCAGTATTTT. Its translation is CASSLRNLPASTDTQYF.

There are a few counts of this clonotype. The chain couples TRBV12-3 or TRBV12-4 to TRBJ2-7; 9 bases map to TRBD1. This CDR3 has 15 residues. J gave up 3 bases and V 2 bases, and 5 bases lay outside the gene matches. The DNA for the CDR3 is TGTGCCAGCAGTTTAATGGGACAGGGAAACTACGAGCAGTACTTC. This translates into CASSLMGQGNYEQYF.

The rearrangement joins TRBV20-1 to TRBJ1-2, with TRBD1 identical over 7 bases. The CDR3 runs 12 residues. Germline-derived CDR1 and CDR2 are DFQATT and SNEGSKA (reference sequence). With V trimmed by 4 bases and J by 7 bases, 6 bases remained unmatched. DNA for the CDR3: TGCAGTGCTAAAGAACAGGGGTCTGGCTACACCTTC. It is translated as CSAKEQGSGYTF.

The chain joins TRBV5-1 to TRBJ2-7; D may be TRBD2 (5 bases). The V end lost 0 bases, the J end lost 7 bases, and 11 bases lay between the germline ends. Per germline, CDR1 SGHRS and CDR2 YFSETQ. The CDR3 consists of 13 residues. CDR3 bases: TGCGCCAGCAGCTTGGTTCTAGCTGAAGAGCAGTACTTC. Translating gives CASSLVLAEEQYF.

This clonotype has just a few counts. V gene TRBV12-3 or TRBV12-4 combines with J gene TRBJ2-3; D not resolved. V was cut by 6 bases and J by 5 bases, with 12 bases left in between. This CDR3 has 13 residues. The CDR3 here is CASSPSAVDTQYF. CDR3 DNA sequence: TGTGCCAGCAGCCCATCGGCAGTAGATACGCAGTATTTT.

The J gene is TRBJ1-1, the V gene TRBV20-1; 7 bases map to TRBD1. The CDR3 contains 15 residues. V trimming: 0 bases; J trimming: 5 bases; junction bases outside the gene matches: 9. From germline, CDR1 is DFQATT and CDR2 SNEGSKA (reference sequence). CDR3 bases: TGCAGTGCTAGAGATAGCGCAGGGGGGGAAACTGAAGCTTTCTTT. This translates into CSARDSAGGETEAFF.

The J gene is TRBJ1-2, the V gene TRBV9; 7 positions agree with TRBD1. Germline assignment: CDR1 SGDLS and CDR2 YYNGEE. The CDR3 has 13 residues. V shed 0 bases and J 4 bases; nucleotides not matched to a gene: 0. CDR3 nucleotide sequence: TGTGCCAGCAGCGTAGAGGGGGCCTATGGCTACACCTTC. It codes for CASSVEGAYGYTF.

V gene TRBV20-1 combines with J gene TRBJ1-1; 10 bases map to TRBD1. The CDR3 has 18 residues. The junction had 17 bases not matched to a gene; V was cut back by 1 base and J by 6 bases. Germline V lookup: CDR1 DFQATT, CDR2 SNEGSKA (reference sequence). For the CDR3, the DNA is TGCAGTGCTAGAGGTTTTGTGAGACAGGGGGCAACACGAGCTGAAGCTTTCTTT. Its translation is CSARGFVRQGATRAEAFF.

This chain uses TRBV7-9 with TRBJ1-1; D is possibly TRBD1 (5 bases). The germline CDR1 and CDR2 sequences are SEHNR and FQNEAQ (reference sequence). V lost 5 bases and J 4 bases, leaving 17 bases between the germline ends. The CDR3 covers 15 residues. CDR3 protein: CASSPRRTSGTEAFF. The CDR3 DNA follows: TGTGCCAGCAGCCCGCGCCGGACATCAGGCACTGAAGCTTTCTTT.

This clonotype has just a few counts. The chain carries TRBV7-6 and TRBJ1-1; 10 positions agree with TRBD1. Germline CDR1 reads SGHVS; CDR2 reads FNYEAQ. The CDR3 extends over 16 amino acids. Trimming at V came to 1 base and at J to 4 bases, leaving 6 bases not matched to a gene. CDR3: CASSLGTGGSGTEAFF. The CDR3 region has the DNA TGTGCCAGCAGCTTAGGGACAGGGGGATCCGGCACTGAAGCTTTCTTT.

The chain links TRBV24-1 to TRBJ2-7; no definite D call. Germline V gene data show CDR1 as KGHDR and CDR2 as SFDVKD. This CDR3 has 11 amino acids. V was cut by 2 bases and J by 5 bases, with 3 bases left in between. DNA for the CDR3: TGTGCCACCAGTGATTGGGACGAGCAGTACTTC. This translates into CATSDWDEQYF.

The sample holds a few counts of this clonotype. The chain recombines TRBV4-1 with TRBJ1-1, with unresolved D. The CDR3 sequence is 13 residues long. In germline, CDR1 is MGHRA, CDR2 YSYEKL. The V end lost 3 bases, the J end lost 1 base, and 6 bases lay between the germline ends. The DNA for the CDR3 is TGCGCCAGCAGCCATAGGCCGAACACTGAAGCTTTCTTT. Translating it yields CASSHRPNTEAFF.

This clonotype was seen only a few times. The genes are TRBV4-2 and TRBJ1-1; D remains ambiguous. The CDR3 runs 17 residues. In germline, CDR1 is LGHNA, CDR2 YNFKEQ. The ends were cut back, 1 base at V and 1 base at J, with 16 bases in the middle. Here the CDR3 DNA reads TGTGCCAGCAGCCAAGTCAAGGGAATGAGCGCGAACACTGAAGCTTTCTTT. As protein: CASSQVKGMSANTEAFF.

This clonotype occurred many times. The chain links TRBV9 to TRBJ2-3; D is perhaps TRBD2 (6 bases). The V end was cut by 1 base, the J end by 6 bases, with 12 bases between. The CDR3 sequence is 14 residues long. CDR1 and CDR2 from the germline V gene are SGDLS and YYNGEE. In nucleotides, the CDR3 is TGTGCCAGCAGCGTATCAAGAGGAGGGGATACGCAGTATTTT. Translating gives CASSVSRGGDTQYF.

This clonotype was recorded a few times. CDR3 DNA sequence: TGTGCCAGCAGCGCCCGGGACAGGGGAAGGTACGAGCAGTACTTC. It encodes CASSARDRGRYEQYF. The chain combines TRBV9 with TRBJ2-7, with 10 nucleotides matching TRBD1. Germline-derived CDR1 and CDR2 are SGDLS and YYNGEE. This CDR3 has 15 residues. The trim removed 3 bases at V and 4 bases at J, leaving 7 bases unmatched. Looking up the rest from reference TRBV9 and TRBJ2-7 gives the full variable domain: DSGVTQTPKHLITATGQRVTLRCSPRSGDLSVYWYQQSLDQGLQFLIQYYNGEERAKGNILERFSAQQFPDLHSELNLSSLELGDSALYFCASSARDRGRYEQYFGPGTRLTVT.

This chain uses TRBV20-1 with TRBJ2-7; D might be TRBD1 (6 bases). Per germline, CDR1 DFQATT and CDR2 SNEGSKA (reference sequence). The CDR3 is 15 amino acids. The V and J ends lost 2 bases and 3 bases respectively, with 17 bases between them. The CDR3 DNA reads as TGCAGTGCTAGACCCCTTATGGGGGCTGACTACGAGCAGTACTTC. Encoded protein: CSARPLMGADYEQYF.

This clonotype was counted a few times. The chain is built from TRBV27 and TRBJ2-7; 9 nucleotides align to TRBD2. J lost 3 bases, V lost 4 bases, and 4 bases had no gene match. The germline V gene encodes CDR1 MNHEY and CDR2 SMNVEV (reference sequence). The CDR3 spans 14 residues. CDR3 nucleotides: TGTGCCAGCAGTTACGCTAGCGGGGACTACGAGCAGTACTTC. Its protein is CASSYASGDYEQYF.

This clonotype appeared a few times. This sequence joins TRBV6-2 or TRBV6-3 and TRBJ2-7, with 12 bases lining up with TRBD2. With V trimmed by 6 bases and J by 1 base, 7 bases remained unmatched. Germline V lookup: CDR1 MNHEY, CDR2 SVGEGT. CDR3 length: 16 residues. This chain's CDR3 is CASSSLGLAGSYEQYF. CDR3 sequence (DNA): TGTGCCAGCAGCTCTCTCGGACTAGCGGGATCCTACGAGCAGTACTTC.

The chain recombines TRBV5-6 with TRBJ2-1; D gene unclear. Germline V gene lookup returns CDR1 SGHDT and CDR2 YYEEEE. The CDR3 is 11 residues long. The ends were cut back, 4 bases at V and 9 bases at J, with 8 bases in the middle. The CDR3 spells CASSGVGEQFF. In DNA form, the CDR3 reads TGTGCCAGCAGCGGGGTTGGTGAGCAGTTCTTC.

The chain recombines TRBV12-3 or TRBV12-4 with TRBJ2-7; D is undetermined. V was pared by 1 base and J by 7 bases, with 11 bases between. The CDR3 loop spans 13 amino acids. The CDR3: CASSLGYVREQYF. The DNA for the CDR3 is TGTGCCAGCAGTTTAGGGTACGTGAGGGAGCAGTACTTC.

A few counts support this clonotype. The rearrangement joins TRBV12-3 or TRBV12-4 to TRBJ1-1; D might be TRBD1 (5 bases). The CDR3 runs to 13 residues. Trimming removed 6 bases from V and 0 bases from J, with 8 bases in between. The CDR3 sequence is CASRWGMNTEAFF. CDR3 DNA sequence: TGTGCCAGCAGATGGGGGATGAACACTGAAGCTTTCTTT.

This clonotype has a count of ten or more. This chain joins TRBV5-1 and TRBJ2-1; D perhaps matches TRBD2 (6 bases). V was trimmed by 3 bases and J by 4 bases, leaving 14 bases between them. The CDR3 spans 15 residues. Germline V gene data show CDR1 as SGHRS and CDR2 as YFSETQ. The CDR3: CASSWNAGPYNEQFF. CDR3 sequence (DNA): TGCGCCAGCAGCTGGAACGCGGGACCTTACAATGAGCAGTTCTTC.

This clonotype has a handful of counts. The rearrangement uses TRBV12-3 or TRBV12-4 and TRBJ1-4; no firm D call. This CDR3 contains 13 residues. The V and J ends lost 4 bases and 8 bases respectively, with 11 bases between them. This CDR3 reads CASSSRNSEKLFF. The CDR3 nucleotides read TGTGCCAGCAGTTCGCGGAATAGCGAAAAACTGTTTTTT.

DNA for the CDR3: TGCAGCGTTGAAAACCCCACAGGGTTGTCCTACGAGCAGTACTTC. The encoded protein is CSVENPTGLSYEQYF. This chain joins TRBV29-1 and TRBJ2-7, with a possible D match to TRBD1 (6 bases). CDR1 and CDR2 (germline): SQVTM, ANQGSEA. The length of the CDR3 is 15 residues. V gave up 2 bases and J gave up 1 base, with 15 bases separating them.

V is TRBV30 and J is TRBJ2-7; TRBD2 is a possible D gene (7 bases). Trimming took 8 bases from V and 0 from J, leaving 14 bases between them. The CDR3 is made up of 13 amino acids. Per germline, CDR1 GTSNPN and CDR2 SVGIG (reference sequence). Here the CDR3 DNA reads TGTGCCGCAGAAGGGGGGGGCTCCTACGAGCAGTACTTC. It translates to CAAEGGGSYEQYF.

V gene TRBV12-3 or TRBV12-4 combines with J gene TRBJ2-7; D possibly uses TRBD1 or TRBD2 (5 bases each). This CDR3 has 13 residues. The V end lost 5 bases, the J end lost 5 bases, and 13 bases lay between the germline ends. The CDR3 here is CASSALVGDEQYF. The CDR3 bases are TGTGCCAGCAGTGCCCTCGTGGGGGACGAGCAGTACTTC.

This rearrangement joins TRBV27 to TRBJ2-7, with 13 bases aligning to TRBD2. Trimming cost V 5 bases and J 7 bases; bases outside gene matches: 8. CDR3 size: 15 residues. Per germline, CDR1 MNHEY and CDR2 SMNVEV (reference sequence). The chain's CDR3 is CASSQQLAGGREQYF. As DNA, the CDR3 is TGTGCCAGCAGTCAACAACTAGCGGGAGGGAGGGAGCAGTACTTC.

This clonotype was found a few times. The chain carries TRBV15 and TRBJ1-5; D possibly corresponds to TRBD1 (6 bases). Per the germline V gene, CDR1 is LNHNV and CDR2 is YYDKDF (reference sequence). The CDR3 has 16 amino acids. Trimming took off 0 bases at V and 1 base at J, with 10 bases between the two ends. The DNA of the CDR3 is TGTGCCACCAGCAGAGATCTAGGGGGGAGCAATCAGCCCCAGCATTTT. Encoded protein: CATSRDLGGSNQPQHF.

This clonotype showed up just a few times. The gene calls are TRBV12-3 or TRBV12-4 and TRBJ2-2; no definite D call. V lost 7 bases and J 10 bases, leaving 16 bases between the germline ends. The CDR3 loop spans 13 amino acids. The CDR3 DNA follows: TGTGCCAGCACCTTCTCCGGTTGGCCGGAGCTGTTTTTT. Translated: CASTFSGWPELFF.

This clonotype was counted only a few times. The V call is TRBV12-3 or TRBV12-4, the J call TRBJ2-2; a weak D match, TRBD2 (6 bases). The CDR3 loop spans 13 amino acids. Trimming cost V 3 bases and J 6 bases, with 8 bases left between them. The CDR3 region has the DNA TGTGCCAGCAGTTTCTGGGGGGCCGGGGAGCTGTTTTTT. This sequence encodes CASSFWGAGELFF.

This clonotype occurred a few times. This chain joins TRBV7-2 and TRBJ2-3; D perhaps matches TRBD2 (5 bases). This CDR3 contains 15 residues. CDR1 SGHTA and CDR2 FQGNSA come from the germline V gene. The ends were cut back, 5 bases at V and 5 bases at J, with 17 bases in the middle. The CDR3 sequence: CASSAGLYWVDTQYF. In DNA form, the CDR3 reads TGTGCCAGCAGCGCCGGACTGTATTGGGTAGATACGCAGTATTTT.